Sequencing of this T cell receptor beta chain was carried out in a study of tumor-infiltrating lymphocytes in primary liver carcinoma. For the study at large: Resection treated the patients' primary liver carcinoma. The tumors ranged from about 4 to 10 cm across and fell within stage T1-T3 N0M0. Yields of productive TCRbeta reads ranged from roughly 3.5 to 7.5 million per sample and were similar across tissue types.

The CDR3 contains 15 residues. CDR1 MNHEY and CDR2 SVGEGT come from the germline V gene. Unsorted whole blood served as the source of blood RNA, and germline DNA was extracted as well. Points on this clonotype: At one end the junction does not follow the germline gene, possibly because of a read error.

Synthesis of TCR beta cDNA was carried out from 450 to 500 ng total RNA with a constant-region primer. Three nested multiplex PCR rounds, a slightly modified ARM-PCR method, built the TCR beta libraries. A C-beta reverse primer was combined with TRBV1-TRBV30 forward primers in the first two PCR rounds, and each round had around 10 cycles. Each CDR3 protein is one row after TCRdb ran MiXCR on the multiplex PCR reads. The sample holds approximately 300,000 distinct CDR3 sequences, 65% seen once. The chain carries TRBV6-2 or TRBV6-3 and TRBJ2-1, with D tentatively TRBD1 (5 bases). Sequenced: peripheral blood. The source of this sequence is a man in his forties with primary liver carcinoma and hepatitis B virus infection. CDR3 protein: CASSYHRFSDNEQLF. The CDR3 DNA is TGTGCCAGCAGTTACCACCGTTTTTCGGACAATGAGCAGTTATTC.